This TCR beta chain was identified during a study of blood T cell repertoires in COVID-19 (dated by TCRdb to 2018 to 2021). For context, the study as a whole: Samples covering the acute and convalescent phases of COVID-19 were provided by collaborators in the United States, Italy and Spain. The material from the prospective study consisted of cDNA or gDNA derived from T cells, B-cell-depleted T cells, or PBMCs. Subjects who had been exposed to COVID-19, were actively infected with it, or had recovered from it provided the deeply sampled blood TCRbeta repertoires that made up the dataset. The repertoires were made available in a free public database intended to serve as a resource for research on the immune response to SARS-CoV-2. Samples were obtained from the ongoing ImmuneRACE study (first 160 participants) and from roughly 1,300 subjects provided by 6 global collaborators. The sample metadata nearly always contained a de-identified subject ID, COVID-19 status, age in years and sex. Where available, HLA class I and class II types were taken from metadata supplied by the sample provider and were not determined by assay-based typing.

Study-wide findings and limitations: How much clinical and demographic metadata was included differed by source and by participant, and the metadata was provided uncurated.

The CDR3 runs 15 amino acids, cysteine and phenylalanine included. The sequence is cut down to CDR3 DNA, 45 bases in frame from base 1. Looking up the germline V gene yields CDR1 SGHVS and CDR2 FQNEAQ. V drops 5 bases and J drops 5 bases, leaving 18 bases in between. In regard to this clone: Its antigen target is currently unknown. Base qualities are missing; no much larger clone stands one base away.

The immunoSEQ Assay, a bias-controlled multiplex PCR, was used to amplify TCRbeta CDR3 regions from genomic DNA. On the authors' methods: The number of nucleated cells in each sample was estimated by amplification of reference gene primers within the assay. To quantify the absolute abundance of each unique TCRbeta CDR3 rearrangement, sequence reads were collapsed and filtered. For each sample, productive Simpson clonality was calculated by taking the square root of Simpson's diversity index across productive rearrangements. TCRdb holds this immuneACCESS table with in-frame rearrangements only. Some clones are missing; in checked studies, unresolved V genes explain under half, and the rest has no known cause. The DNA was the basis for D and trimming; V, J and clone size are from that table. For this sample there are 200,000 to 250,000 clones; 75% to 90% appear just once. The biggest ten clones account for over 3% of the sample.

Participants in the prospective study were aged about 18 to 89 years, lived in about two dozen United States geographic areas, and enrolled through a virtual design. To assign participants to cohorts, the prospective study relied on clinical history that participants themselves reported in a screening survey and a study questionnaire. In the prospective study, whole blood, serum and a nasopharyngeal or oropharyngeal swab were collected from each participant by mobile phlebotomists. Participants in the prospective study had the option to provide additional blood draws and questionnaires over a roughly 2-month period. Before DNA extraction, prospective study blood samples were shipped either frozen or at room temperature.

Sequenced sample: PBMCs or T cells enriched from blood (not recorded which). The receptor chain draws on TRBV7-8 and TRBJ2-5; TRBD2 is perhaps the D gene, given 5 matching bases. This receptor was identified in a woman aged 40 to 50 with acute COVID-19. The DNA reads as follows: TGTGCCAGCAGCACCATTCCTAGCCGGCGGGAGACCCAGTACTTC. Its protein is CASSTIPSRRETQYF.